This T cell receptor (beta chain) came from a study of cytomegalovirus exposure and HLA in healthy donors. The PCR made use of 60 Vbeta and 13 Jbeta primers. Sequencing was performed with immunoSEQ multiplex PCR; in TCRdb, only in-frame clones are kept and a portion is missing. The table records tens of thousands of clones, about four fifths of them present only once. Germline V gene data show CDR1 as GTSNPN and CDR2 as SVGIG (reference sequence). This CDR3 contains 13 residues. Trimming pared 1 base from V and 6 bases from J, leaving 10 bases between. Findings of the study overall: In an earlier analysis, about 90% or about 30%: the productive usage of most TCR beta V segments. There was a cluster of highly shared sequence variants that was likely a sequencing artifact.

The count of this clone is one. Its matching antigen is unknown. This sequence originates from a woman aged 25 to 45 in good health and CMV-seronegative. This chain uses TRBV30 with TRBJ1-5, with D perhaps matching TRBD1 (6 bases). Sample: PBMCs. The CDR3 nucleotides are TGTGCCTGGAGTGGGGGGGGCGGTCAGCCCCAGCATTTT. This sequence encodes CAWSGGGGQPQHF.